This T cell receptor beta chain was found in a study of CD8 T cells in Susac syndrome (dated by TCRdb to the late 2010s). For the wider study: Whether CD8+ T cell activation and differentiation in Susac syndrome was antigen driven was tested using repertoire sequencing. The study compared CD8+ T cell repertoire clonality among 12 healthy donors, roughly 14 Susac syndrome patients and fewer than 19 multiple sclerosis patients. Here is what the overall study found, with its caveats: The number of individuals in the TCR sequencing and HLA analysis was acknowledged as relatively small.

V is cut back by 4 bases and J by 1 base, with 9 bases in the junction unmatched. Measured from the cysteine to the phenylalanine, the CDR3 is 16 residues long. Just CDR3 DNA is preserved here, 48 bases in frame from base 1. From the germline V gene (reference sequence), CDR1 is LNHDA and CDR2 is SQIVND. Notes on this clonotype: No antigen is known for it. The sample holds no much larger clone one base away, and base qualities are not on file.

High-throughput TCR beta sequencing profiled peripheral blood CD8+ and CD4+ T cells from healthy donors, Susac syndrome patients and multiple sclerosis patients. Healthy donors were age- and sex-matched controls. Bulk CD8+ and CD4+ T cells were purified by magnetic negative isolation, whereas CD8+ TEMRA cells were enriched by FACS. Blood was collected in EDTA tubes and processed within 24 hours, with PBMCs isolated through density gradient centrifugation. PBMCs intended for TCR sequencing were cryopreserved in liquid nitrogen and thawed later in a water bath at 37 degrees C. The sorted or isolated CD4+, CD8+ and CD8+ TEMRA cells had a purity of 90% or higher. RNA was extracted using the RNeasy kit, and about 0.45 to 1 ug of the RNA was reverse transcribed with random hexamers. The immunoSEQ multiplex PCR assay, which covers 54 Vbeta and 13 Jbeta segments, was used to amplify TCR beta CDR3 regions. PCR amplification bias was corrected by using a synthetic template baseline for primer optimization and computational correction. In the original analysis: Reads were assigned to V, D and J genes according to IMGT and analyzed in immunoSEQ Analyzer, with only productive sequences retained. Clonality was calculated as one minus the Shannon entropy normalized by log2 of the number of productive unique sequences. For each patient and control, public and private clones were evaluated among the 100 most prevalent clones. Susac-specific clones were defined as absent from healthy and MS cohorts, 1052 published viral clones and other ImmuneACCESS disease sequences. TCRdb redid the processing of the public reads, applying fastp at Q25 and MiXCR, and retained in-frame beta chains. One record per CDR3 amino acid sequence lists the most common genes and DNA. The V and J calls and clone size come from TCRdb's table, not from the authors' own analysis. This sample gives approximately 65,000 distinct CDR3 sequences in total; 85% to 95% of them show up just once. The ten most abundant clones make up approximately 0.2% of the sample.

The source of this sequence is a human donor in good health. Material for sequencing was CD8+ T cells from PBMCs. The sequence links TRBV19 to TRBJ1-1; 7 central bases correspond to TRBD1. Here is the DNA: TGTGCCAGTAGTACCGACAGGGAGAAGGGGAACACTGAAGCTTTCTTT. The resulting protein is CASSTDREKGNTEAFF.